This TCR beta chain was captured by sequencing in a study of blood T cell repertoires in COVID-19. Clones were sequenced by immunoSEQ multiplex PCR, and TCRdb holds only the in-frame ones, with some missing. The sample lists about 110,000 clones; around four fifths were seen once. This CDR3 has 16 amino acids. The V segment lost 5 bases and the J segment 6 bases; nucleotides outside the gene matches: 9. The germline gives CDR1 MNHEY, CDR2 SVGEGT. The sample consisted of peripheral blood. This receptor was identified in a woman between 40 and 55 years old with acute or convalescent COVID-19. The rearrangement joins TRBV6-2 or TRBV6-3 to TRBJ2-3, with TRBD2 matching over 12 bases. CDR3 sequence: CASSPSSGGARDTQYF. Here the CDR3 DNA reads TGTGCCAGCAGTCCGTCTAGCGGGGGGGCCAGGGATACGCAGTATTTT.